This T cell receptor (beta chain) was retrieved from a study of cytomegalovirus exposure and HLA in healthy donors (dated by TCRdb to about 2017). Context from the whole study: An earlier analysis of approximately 640 of the donors reported more than 250 Gb of sequence data and 117 million unique TCR beta sequences from 150 million to 200 million T cells. About 300 gigabases of sequencing data and around 80 million unique TCR sequences made up an early release that covered several hundred HLA-typed donors. Of the roughly 400 genotyped donors, over 65% fell in the genetic ancestry cluster associated with self-reported Caucasian donors. The study aimed to test whether signatures of past pathogen exposure could be identified by cataloging public T cell receptors. The T cell repertoires of 700 or so subjects were profiled by immunosequencing and related to cytomegalovirus serostatus. Along with the roughly 670-subject first cohort, a separate validation cohort of around 120 different subjects was used. The study combined high-throughput TCR immunosequencing, statistical association of individual TCRs with disease status, and machine learning to predict cytomegalovirus infection status. In a later analysis, previously published TCR beta repertoires from 670 or so donors were re-analyzed and high-resolution HLA genotyping was added so that TCR occurrence patterns could be studied. Rather than using new phenotypic data, the later analysis identified candidate immune exposures from TCR beta sequences and from how often those sequences occurred across donors. To decide whether each TCR beta V gene segment behaved as functional or pseudogenic, an earlier analysis of over 500 of the donors relied on high-throughput TCR beta sequencing. Donor age, sex, ethnicity and CMV serostatus were collected together with the repertoire data. A later genetic analysis took genome-wide SNP genotypes for 398 of the 666 donors and used that subset as a discovery cohort. All discovery cohort repertoires had been generated using a single sequencing platform. Class I and class II HLA loci were covered by the typing at four-digit resolution. The number of donors typed differed by locus, with about 620-630 for A, B, C, DRB1 and DQB1, around 560 for DQA1, approximately 580 for DPA1, and under 490 for DPB1. Because of strong linkage in the cohort, four to six DR-DQ haplotypes were treated as single units for association and clustering. Among 350 to 400 genotyped donors of the cohort, an average of roughly 240,000 unique TCR beta nucleotide sequences were sequenced per donor, 15% to 20% of them non-productive.

The cohort comprised hundreds of healthy bone marrow donors. At the time of sampling, every cohort member was nominally healthy, though immune exposures that went unrecorded were likely present. The donor was CMV seropositive and belonged to the group of 250 to 350 seropositive cohort members. A peripheral blood sample was collected from each donor, and TCR beta sequencing was performed on peripheral blood mononuclear cells. The Qiagen DNeasy Blood Extraction Kit was used to extract genomic DNA from the blood cell samples. As for this clone: It has no known antigen specificity. One base away there is no much larger clone; base qualities are not given.

Broader findings and caveats from the paper: Compared with the approximately 670-donor mean, donors in an Asian-associated ancestry cluster had fewer N-insertions in productive TCRs, according to a later genetic analysis. Some IMGT-functional V segments, including TRBV6-2 and TRBV6-3, could not be told apart with the 87-base-pair reads, so those segments were excluded. Correlated functional status among segregating V segments might be attributable to linkage disequilibrium, but an unknown experimental factor could not be ruled out. A cluster of highly shared sequence variants was judged likely to represent a technical artifact of the sequencing pipeline. According to a later analysis, TCR association rates differed among HLA loci, with DRB1 alleles showing the most associated TCRs and HLA-C alleles showing the fewest. A later analysis found that HLA-associated TCR beta chains were more clonally expanded and had lower generation probabilities than equally common non-associated chains. According to the authors, the approach could potentially be generalized to other disease states and immunological phenotypes. In the study, around 150 TCR beta chains were listed as associated with cytomegalovirus. Specific HLA alleles were associated with about 17,000 TCR beta sequences at a false discovery rate of 0.05 in a later analysis. Presence/absence analyses assumed roughly uniform sequencing depth across donors, an assumption that may not hold. In both the original and validation cohorts, the classifier was reported to diagnose cytomegalovirus status with high specificity and sensitivity. In a later analysis, several top co-occurrence clusters were reported to appear linked to parvovirus B19, influenza, CMV and Epstein-Barr virus. In a later genetic analysis, a missense DCLRE1C variant was associated with V-gene and J-gene trimming of TCR beta chains, and the association was replicated in an independent cohort. Seventeen rarely observed V segments, including chromosome 9 orphons, were excluded from the earlier analysis of a few hundred of the donors because counts were too low. A later analysis found that most CMV-associated TCR beta chains appeared HLA-restricted, with HLA associations seemingly driven largely by CMV exposure. Because HLA typing was unavailable for some donors at each locus, only the typed subset was used in association tests. In vitro tests confirmed that a few of the cytomegalovirus-associated TCR beta chains recognize cytomegalovirus antigens. In an earlier analysis of 587 of the donors, most TCR beta V segments appeared in productive rearrangements about 87% or about 30% of the time, broadly matching IMGT annotations. The cohort was sequenced for TCR beta chains only, and without alpha or paired-chain data the features that could be detected were limited. A further reported finding was that TCR beta sequences accurately predicted the HLA-A and HLA-B alleles for most subjects in the first cohort. Assigning TCR associations to individual alleles was difficult when HLA alleles, especially DR and DQ, strongly co-occurred. Across donors, most TCR sequences were observed very rarely, whereas some public TCRs were present in many individuals. The only immune exposure information available for the cohort was CMV serostatus.

The library came from the immunoSEQ multiplex PCR assay. The multiplex PCR relied on a mix of 60 forward primers for TCR Vbeta segments and 13 reverse primers for TCR Jbeta segments. Amplification of the CDR3 region of rearranged TCR beta genes was performed with a multiplex PCR assay on genomic DNA. Amplified TCR beta libraries were sequenced as 87-base-pair reads on the Illumina HiSeq System. As for the authors' bioinformatics: A later analysis counted approximately 76 million unique TCR beta chains across the 650 to 800 repertoires, and some 11 million of these chains were shared by at least two donors. Raw reads were error-corrected and collapsed into unique sequences by a nearest-neighbor algorithm in which closely related sequences were merged to remove PCR and sequencing errors. V, D and J gene segments were assigned by aligning CDR3 sequences to IMGT reference sequences. Each retained sequence needed at least a six-nucleotide match to both a V gene segment and a J gene segment. Rearrangements were called productive when the CDR3 lacked stop codons and stayed in frame with V and J; all others were non-productive. CDR3 was defined according to IMGT convention as the region running from the second conserved V-encoded cysteine to the conserved J-encoded phenylalanine. Sequences without an unambiguous match to a single V gene segment were excluded from the earlier analysis of a few hundred of the donors. An earlier analysis of about 590 of the donors classified V segments as functional when productive rearrangements were above 56.7% and as segregating when the standard deviation between donors was above 5%. A statistical classification framework was built for diagnosing cytomegalovirus status from the catalog of TCR beta chain sequences. V and J gene assignment, in a later analysis, came from comparing TCR nucleotide sequences with IMGT/GENE-DB human TR gene sequences. The TCRdist pipeline was used in a later analysis to assign CDR3 sequences and most-parsimonious VDJ recombination scenarios. In a later analysis, each TCR beta chain was defined by its CDR3 amino acid sequence together with its V-gene family, and reads without a unique V-gene family were excluded. To address suspected cross-contamination and a sequencing artifact, a later analysis removed 592 highly shared, low-generation-probability nucleotide sequences. A later analysis calculated a clonal expansion index for each public chain from normalized within-repertoire ranks of inferred template counts. In a later analysis, generation probabilities were computed using a VDJ recombination model fitted to out-of-frame rearrangements, and the results were checked against IGoR. In a later analysis, TCR-TCR, TCR-HLA and TCR-CMV co-occurrence was scored with hypergeometric tests, and a repertoire-size bias correction was applied to TCR pairs. To estimate false discovery rates, a later analysis permuted the HLA or CMV assignments 20 times. In a later analysis, co-occurring TCRs were grouped using DBSCAN, and TCRdist sequence similarity was added for clustering within HLA-allele-positive subsets. Repertoires with fewer than 30,000 or more than 120,000 public chains were left out of co-occurrence clustering, as were several repertoires with anomalous nucleotide sharing. TCRdb obtained this table from immuneACCESS and retained in-frame rearrangements with V and J assigned. These tables miss some clones; where compared with another copy, unresolved V genes account for less than half of the shortfall, and the remainder is unexplained. V and J calls plus clone size are reproduced from that table; the DNA served to infer D and trimming. This sample holds some 100,000 clones; approximately 68% were observed only once. Of the sample, about 4.5% is held by the ten largest clones.

The V end gives up 0 bases and the J end 4 bases, leaving 4 bases in the junction not matched to a gene. The CDR3 sequence holds 15 residues, the cysteine and phenylalanine included. Only the CDR3 part of the read is kept: 45 bases, read in frame from the first base. As encoded in the germline V gene, CDR1 is SGDLS while CDR2 is YYNGEE. The chain is assembled from TRBV9 and TRBJ2-1, and 7 junction bases match TRBD2. Input material: PBMCs. The source is a woman aged 18-29 years in good health and CMV-seropositive. CDR3 loop: CASSVGVGGYNEQFF. The nucleotide sequence is TGTGCCAGCAGCGTAGGGGTGGGAGGGTACAATGAGCAGTTCTTC.